These 21 T cell receptor beta chains originate from one sample sequenced in a study of blood T cell repertoires in COVID-19. Sequencing was performed with immunoSEQ multiplex PCR; in TCRdb, only in-frame clones are kept and a portion is missing. The sample records about 260,000 clones, roughly 86% being singletons. What was sequenced was peripheral blood. The receptors come from a human donor in a cohort sampled during active COVID-19.

The chain combines TRBV6-6 with TRBJ2-5; 12 bases match TRBD2. The CDR3 has 19 residues. V trimming: 5 bases; J trimming: 4 bases; junction bases outside the gene matches: 17. Germline V CDR1 and CDR2: MNHNY, SVGAGI (reference sequence). CDR3 loop: CASSGSGASGRGSGETQYF. The CDR3 bases are TGTGCCAGCAGTGGATCGGGGGCTAGCGGGAGGGGTTCTGGAGAGACCCAGTACTTC.

The count of this clone is one. This sequence joins TRBV5-8 and TRBJ1-4; D is uncertain. Trimming cost V 4 bases and J 2 bases, with 9 bases left between them. The CDR3 runs 14 residues. Per germline, CDR1 SGHTS and CDR2 YDEGEE. The CDR3 loop is CASSAAETNEKLFF. CDR3 in DNA: TGTGCCAGCAGCGCGGCGGAGACTAATGAAAAACTGTTTTTT. Using reference TRBV5-8 and TRBJ1-4 for the parts outside the CDR3, the full variable domain is EAGVTQSPTHLIKTRGQQATLRCSPISGHTSVYWYQQALGLGLQFLLWYDEGEERNRGNFPPRFSGRQFPNYSSELNVNALELEDSALYLCASSAAETNEKLFFGSGTQLSVL.

The genes are TRBV7-8 and TRBJ1-1; tentative D call: TRBD1 (5 bases). This CDR3 is built from 15 residues. Trimming removed 5 bases from V and 8 bases from J, with 21 bases in between. Germline V CDR1 and CDR2: SGHVS, FQNEAQ. CDR3 residues: CASSPGPASGGEAFF. The CDR3 DNA reads TGTGCCAGCAGCCCAGGCCCGGCGTCGGGGGGGGAAGCTTTCTTT.

The J gene is TRBJ2-5, the V gene TRBV11-1, with D hard to call. The J call is doubtful: the DNA matches TRBJ2-7 better. CDR1 and CDR2 (germline): SGHAT, FQDESV (reference sequence). The CDR3 extends over 14 amino acids. This chain's CDR3 is CASSSDSVSYEQYF. The CDR3 nucleotides are TGTGCCAGCAGCTCCGACTCCGTTTCCTACGAGCAGTACTTC.

The rearrangement joins TRBV5-1 to TRBJ2-3, with TRBD1 matching 7 bases. V lost 1 base and J lost 5; bases outside the gene matches: 13. Germline V gene sequence: CDR1 SGHRS, CDR2 YFSETQ. This CDR3 contains 17 residues. CDR3 in DNA: TGCGCCAGCAGCTTGACCAACAGGGGTCCAGGTGGAGATACGCAGTATTTT. Translation: CASSLTNRGPGGDTQYF.

The rearrangement uses TRBV11-1 and TRBJ2-5, with D possibly being TRBD2 (6 bases). The CDR3 loop spans 16 amino acids. Germline V gives CDR1 SGHAT, CDR2 FQDESV (reference sequence). Trimming took off 5 bases at V and 0 bases at J, with 16 bases between the two ends. DNA of the CDR3: TGTGCCAGCAGCCCTATTCACGGGGAGGACCAAGAGACCCAGTACTTC. Protein product: CASSPIHGEDQETQYF.

The CDR3 protein is CASSLQGVGTGELFF. In DNA, the CDR3 is TGTGCCAGCAGCTTGCAAGGGGTTGGGACCGGGGAGCTGTTTTTT. V usage is TRBV5-5 and J usage is TRBJ2-2, with D possibly matching TRBD1 (5 bases). CDR3 length: 15 amino acids. With 1 base removed from V and 5 bases from J, the gap between germline ends came to 12 bases. CDR1 is SGHKS and CDR2 is YYEKEE in the germline V gene (reference sequence). Complete variable domain (other parts from reference TRBV5-5 and TRBJ2-2): DAGVTQSPTHLIKTRGQQVTLRCSPISGHKSVSWYQQVLGQGPQFIFQYYEKEERGRGNFPDRFSARQFPNYSSELNVNALLLGDSALYLCASSLQGVGTGELFFGEGSRLTVL.

The chain employs TRBV27 and TRBJ2-2; D might be TRBD2 (6 bases). V lost 2 bases, J lost 6 bases, and 16 bases lay in between. Per the germline V gene, CDR1 is MNHEY and CDR2 is SMNVEV (reference sequence). This CDR3 comprises 16 residues. DNA of the CDR3: TGTGCCAGCAGTTTACCGAGCGGGCGAGTGGCCGGGGAGCTGTTTTTT. Translation gives CASSLPSGRVAGELFF.

The V call is TRBV28, the J call TRBJ2-2; TRBD2 agrees at 7 bases. The CDR3 is 11 residues long. Germline V lookup: CDR1 MDHEN, CDR2 SYDVKM. Unmatched junction bases numbered 1, after V lost 5 bases and J lost 10 bases. The CDR3 spells CASSGRAELFF. CDR3 DNA: TGTGCCAGCAGTGGGAGGGCGGAGCTGTTTTTT.

The J gene is TRBJ2-5, the V gene TRBV28; 9 bases agree with TRBD2. The junction had 11 bases not matched to a gene; V was cut back by 3 bases and J by 9 bases. There are 15 residues in the CDR3. Germline V gene lookup returns CDR1 MDHEN and CDR2 SYDVKM. This chain's CDR3 is CASSFSGSPSAAQYF. The CDR3 DNA is TGTGCCAGCAGTTTTAGCGGGAGCCCTTCGGCGGCCCAGTACTTC. The full variable domain, with the rest looked up from reference TRBV28 and TRBJ2-5, is DVKVTQSSRYLVKRTGEKVFLECVQDMDHENMFWYRQDPGLGLRLIYFSYDVKMKEKGDIPEGYSVSREKKERFSLILESASTNQTSMYLCASSFSGSPSAAQYFGPGTRLLVL.

J is TRBJ2-5 and V is TRBV10-3; 8 positions agree with TRBD2. V gave up 8 bases and J gave up 5 bases; unmatched junction bases: 7. The length of the CDR3 is 13 residues. Germline-derived CDR1 and CDR2 are ENHRY and SYGVKD. The CDR3 loop reads CAIAGGVRETQYF. The CDR3 coding sequence is TGTGCCATCGCCGGGGGGGTCCGGGAGACCCAGTACTTC.

In this sample, this clone turned up once. The chain couples TRBV6-2 or TRBV6-3 to TRBJ2-7; D might be TRBD1 (7 bases). CDR3 length equals 19 residues. V lost 2 bases and J lost 4, with 27 bases in between. Germline loops: CDR1 MNHEY, CDR2 SVGEGT. In nucleotides, the CDR3 is TGTGCCAGCAGTTACCGGGACTTCATCGCAAATCAGGGGGAATACGAGCAGTACTTC. This gives the protein CASSYRDFIANQGEYEQYF.

This clone was counted only a few times. The chain joins TRBV5-1 to TRBJ1-6; 7 bases agree with TRBD1. The CDR3 is 14 residues long. The germline gives CDR1 SGHRS, CDR2 YFSETQ. The trim removed 3 bases at V and 7 bases at J, leaving 4 bases unmatched. CDR3 nucleotide sequence: TGCGCCAGCAGCTCCAACAGGGGAAATTCACCCCTCCACTTT. Translation: CASSSNRGNSPLHF.

V gene TRBV18 combines with J gene TRBJ1-3, with D perhaps TRBD1 (5 bases). V dropped 3 bases and J dropped 2 bases, with 11 bases sitting between them. The CDR3 totals 15 residues. CDR1 is KGHSH and CDR2 is LQKENI in the germline V gene. CDR3 amino acids: CASSPPGGTGNTIYF. Here the CDR3 DNA reads TGTGCCAGCTCACCGCCCGGGGGGACTGGAAACACCATATATTTT. Full variable domain (remainder filled in from reference TRBV18 and TRBJ1-3): NAGVMQNPRHLVRRRGQEARLRCSPMKGHSHVYWYRQLPEEGLKFMVYLQKENIIDESGMPKERFSAEFPKEGPSILRIQQVVRGDSAAYFCASSPPGGTGNTIYFGEGSWLTVV.

The V gene is TRBV7-6, the J gene TRBJ1-1, with 10 bases lining up with TRBD1. Losses at the gene ends were 3 bases for V and 3 bases for J; bases not matched to a gene: 10. The CDR3 length is 17 residues. Germline V gene lookup returns CDR1 SGHVS and CDR2 FNYEAQ. CDR3 DNA: TGTGCCAGCAGCTTGGGGGGGACAGGGGAAGGTGACACTGAAGCTTTCTTT. Translated, it gives CASSLGGTGEGDTEAFF.

J is TRBJ1-2 and V is TRBV2, with a possible D match to TRBD1 (6 bases). V was cut by 1 base and J by 0 bases, with 12 bases left in between. The V gene's germline CDR1 is SNHLY and CDR2 FYNNEI. This CDR3 has 16 amino acids. As DNA, the CDR3 is TGTGCCAGCAGTGAAGGGTGGGCAGGGGCTAACTATGGCTACACCTTC. Translated, it gives CASSEGWAGANYGYTF. The variable domain in full, with the rest retrieved from reference TRBV2 and TRBJ1-2, is EPEVTQTPSHQVTQMGQEVILRCVPISNHLYFYWYRQILGQKVEFLVSFYNNEISEKSEIFDDQFSVERPDGSNFTLKIRSTKLEDSAMYFCASSEGWAGANYGYTFGSGTRLTVV.

The genes are TRBV11-2 and TRBJ2-7; D perhaps matches TRBD1 (6 bases). Germline loops: CDR1 SGHAT, CDR2 FQNNGV. This CDR3 contains 15 residues. The V end was cut by 5 bases, the J end by 1 base, with 15 bases between. The CDR3 loop reads CASSLGQGISYEQYF. The CDR3 nucleotides are TGTGCCAGCAGCCTCGGGCAGGGGATTTCCTACGAGCAGTACTTC.

The sample holds one count of this clone. The chain couples TRBV4-3 to TRBJ1-6; D remains ambiguous. CDR3 length: 16 residues. The germline gives CDR1 LGHNA, CDR2 YSLEER. Trimming removed 1 base from V and 7 bases from J, with 14 bases in between. CDR3 amino acids: CASSQVTGLRNSPLHF. The CDR3 DNA follows: TGCGCCAGCAGCCAAGTAACGGGGTTGAGGAATTCACCCCTCCACTTT.

The genes are TRBV5-1 and TRBJ2-1; 7 bases fit TRBD2. V lost 0 bases and J lost 3; bases outside the gene matches: 9. CDR3 size: 17 residues. CDR1 and CDR2 from the germline V gene are SGHRS and YFSETQ. The CDR3 region has the DNA TGCGCCAGCAGCTTGGATACTACGGGGGACTACTACAATGAGCAGTTCTTC. The encoded protein is CASSLDTTGDYYNEQFF.

The chain carries TRBV30 and TRBJ1-5; no clear D gene. The CDR3 is 12 residues long. Germline values: CDR1 GTSNPN, CDR2 SVGIG (reference sequence). V lost 0 bases, J lost 5 bases, and 5 bases lay in between. The CDR3, as DNA: TGTGCCTGGAGTGTAGAGTATCAGCCCCAGCATTTT. Translation: CAWSVEYQPQHF.

This chain uses TRBV11-2 with TRBJ2-6; 8 nucleotides align to TRBD1. Germline assignment: CDR1 SGHAT and CDR2 FQNNGV. J gave up 3 bases and V 1 base, and 2 bases lay outside the gene matches. CDR3 length: 16 amino acids. The CDR3 coding sequence is TGTGCCAGCAGCTTAGGTGGGACAGGTGGGGCCAACGTCCTGACTTTC. It is translated as CASSLGGTGGANVLTF. The variable domain in full, with the rest retrieved from reference TRBV11-2 and TRBJ2-6, is EAGVAQSPRYKIIEKRQSVAFWCNPISGHATLYWYQQILGQGPKLLIQFQNNGVVDDSQLPKDRFSAERLKGVDSTLKIQPAKLEDSAVYLCASSLGGTGGANVLTFGAGSRLTVL.